These 19 T cell receptor beta chains were all obtained from the same sample, sequenced in a study of blood T cell repertoires in COVID-19. Libraries were prepared by immunoSEQ multiplex PCR; TCRdb keeps only in-frame clonotypes and omits some of them. The repertoire holds around 140,000 clones, with about four fifths as singletons. The sample was peripheral blood. The receptor set was obtained from a human donor in a cohort sampled during active COVID-19.

This rearrangement joins TRBV27 to TRBJ2-1; the match to TRBD2 covers 12 bases. The CDR3 is 17 amino acids. With 6 bases clipped from V and 0 bases from J, the junction kept 6 bases outside the gene matches. CDR1 and CDR2 from the germline V gene are MNHEY and SMNVEV (reference sequence). Here the CDR3 DNA reads TGTGCCAGCAGCCGCCGACTAGCGGGAGACTCCTACAATGAGCAGTTCTTC. Encoded protein: CASSRRLAGDSYNEQFF.

The J gene is TRBJ2-7, the V gene TRBV27, with D possibly TRBD2 on 5 matching bases. Germline V gene data show CDR1 as MNHEY and CDR2 as SMNVEV (reference sequence). There are 13 residues in the CDR3. Trimming stripped 10 bases from V and 0 bases from J, with 13 bases between. CDR3 region: CATGGRSSYEQYF. The CDR3 nucleotides read TGTGCCACCGGAGGCCGGAGCTCCTACGAGCAGTACTTC.

The rearrangement joins TRBV7-8 to TRBJ2-7; unclear D gene. The germline V gene encodes CDR1 SGHVS and CDR2 FQNEAQ. This CDR3 comprises 14 residues. Trimming stripped 1 base from V and 0 bases from J, with 7 bases between. CDR3 residues: CASSLEPASYEQYF. CDR3 coding DNA: TGTGCCAGCAGCTTAGAGCCCGCCTCCTACGAGCAGTACTTC.

Only one count was recorded for this clone. The rearrangement joins TRBV18 to TRBJ2-3; 7 positions agree with TRBD1. This CDR3 comprises 14 residues. The germline V gene encodes CDR1 KGHSH and CDR2 LQKENI. The V segment lost 4 bases and the J segment 6 bases; nucleotides outside the gene matches: 7. The DNA of the CDR3 is TGTGCCAGCTCACATAGTAGGGGGCTGGATACGCAGTATTTT. It is translated as CASSHSRGLDTQYF. The full variable domain, with the rest looked up from reference TRBV18 and TRBJ2-3, is NAGVMQNPRHLVRRRGQEARLRCSPMKGHSHVYWYRQLPEEGLKFMVYLQKENIIDESGMPKERFSAEFPKEGPSILRIQQVVRGDSAAYFCASSHSRGLDTQYFGPGTRLTVL.

V usage is TRBV19 and J usage is TRBJ1-5; TRBD1 matches at 9 bases. The CDR3 runs 15 residues. V gave up 4 bases and J gave up 5 bases; unmatched junction bases: 6. Germline-derived CDR1 and CDR2 are LNHDA and SQIVND (reference sequence). In DNA form, the CDR3 reads TGTGCCAGTAGTAAGCGGGACAGGGTGGATCAGCCCCAGCATTTT. As protein: CASSKRDRVDQPQHF. The complete variable domain, with remaining parts taken from reference TRBV19 and TRBJ1-5, reads DGGITQSPKYLFRKEGQNVTLSCEQNLNHDAMYWYRQDPGQGLRLIYYSQIVNDFQKGDIAEGYSVSREKKESFPLTVTSAQKNPTAFYLCASSKRDRVDQPQHFGDGTRLSIL.

This clone was counted once. The chain has TRBV4-1 and TRBJ1-4, with D unresolved. CDR3 size: 13 residues. V was pared by 3 bases and J by 10 bases, with 12 bases between. In germline, CDR1 is MGHRA, CDR2 YSYEKL. CDR3 sequence reads: CASSQLGRGKLFF. Here the CDR3 DNA reads TGCGCCAGCAGCCAGCTAGGGCGGGGAAAACTGTTTTTT.

This clone was seen a single time. The chain joins TRBV27 to TRBJ2-7; D unresolved. The CDR3 is 13 residues long. Germline loops: CDR1 MNHEY, CDR2 SMNVEV (reference sequence). V lost 7 bases and J lost 3, with 13 bases in between. The CDR3 region is CASTPPYSYEQYF. The CDR3 DNA is TGTGCCAGCACCCCCCCCTACAGCTACGAGCAGTACTTC.

This sequence joins TRBV5-1 and TRBJ2-7, with 7 bases matching TRBD2. Trimming at V came to 7 bases and at J to 6 bases, leaving 16 bases not matched to a gene. Germline assignment: CDR1 SGHRS and CDR2 YFSETQ. This CDR3 has 15 amino acids. CDR3 in amino acids: CASSSPGLAASEQYF. The CDR3 region has the DNA TGCGCCAGCTCCTCCCCGGGGCTAGCGGCCTCCGAGCAGTACTTC.

The chain employs TRBV29-1 and TRBJ2-6; D gene uncertain. With 5 bases removed from V and 2 bases from J, the gap between germline ends came to 7 bases. The V gene's germline CDR1 is SQVTM and CDR2 ANQGSEA. CDR3 length equals 13 residues. CDR3 protein: CSVTETGANVLTF. For the CDR3, the DNA is TGCAGCGTTACAGAAACTGGGGCCAACGTCCTGACTTTC.

V gene TRBV7-2 combines with J gene TRBJ1-1; 10 bases match TRBD1. Germline CDR1 SGHTA, CDR2 FQGNSA. J gave up 1 base and V 5 bases, and 4 bases lay outside the gene matches. The CDR3 sequence is 15 residues long. CDR3 residues: CASSNRQGANTEAFF. The CDR3 DNA is TGTGCCAGCAGCAACCGACAGGGGGCGAACACTGAAGCTTTCTTT. The full variable domain, rest sourced from reference TRBV7-2 and TRBJ1-1, is GAGVSQSPSNKVTEKGKDVELRCDPISGHTALYWYRQSLGQGLEFLIYFQGNSAPDKSGLPSDRFSAERTGGSVSTLTIQRTQQEDSAVYLCASSNRQGANTEAFFGQGTRLTVV.

This sequence joins TRBV18 and TRBJ1-1, with D possibly being TRBD1 (6 bases). The CDR3 runs 15 residues. Germline values: CDR1 KGHSH, CDR2 LQKENI. V gave up 5 bases and J gave up 1 base, with 14 bases separating them. CDR3 sequence reads: CASSATGTKNTEAFF. The CDR3 nucleotides are TGTGCCAGCTCAGCGACCGGGACAAAGAACACTGAAGCTTTCTTT.

The V gene is TRBV5-4, the J gene TRBJ2-1, with D hard to call. The CDR3 runs 15 residues. Germline CDR1 reads SGHNT; CDR2 reads YYREEE (reference sequence). Trimming left V 2 bases short and J 5 bases short, with 14 bases between. The CDR3 protein is CASSLPAGENNEQFF. CDR3 nucleotides: TGTGCCAGCAGCTTACCGGCAGGTGAGAACAATGAGCAGTTCTTC.

This sequence joins TRBV9 and TRBJ1-2, with D tentatively TRBD1 (5 bases). Germline V gene sequence: CDR1 SGDLS, CDR2 YYNGEE. The V end was cut by 4 bases, the J end by 7 bases, with 17 bases between. The CDR3 is 14 residues long. This CDR3 is CASSLSGGLGGYTF. The CDR3 region has the DNA TGTGCCAGCAGCCTGAGTGGGGGACTCGGTGGCTACACCTTC.

This rearrangement joins TRBV28 to TRBJ2-3, with 9 bases that match TRBD2. Per the germline V gene, CDR1 is MDHEN and CDR2 is SYDVKM. CDR3 length equals 14 residues. V dropped 9 bases and J dropped 5; count of bases not matched to a gene: 9. In nucleotides, the CDR3 is TGTGCCAGTGCCATAGCGGGAGCTAGAGATACGCAGTATTTT. Amino acid sequence: CASAIAGARDTQYF.

J is TRBJ1-2 and V is TRBV19, with 9 bases identical to TRBD1. The CDR3 length is 15 residues. CDR1 is LNHDA, CDR2 SQIVND, per germline (reference sequence). Trimming took 0 bases from V and 7 from J; bases not matched to a gene: 6. The CDR3 reads CASSIDNRGHFGYTF. The CDR3 DNA sequence: TGTGCCAGTAGTATAGACAACAGGGGGCATTTTGGCTACACCTTC.

The chain joins TRBV5-1 to TRBJ2-7, with 9 bases aligning to TRBD2. This CDR3 has 15 amino acids. Trimming took 4 bases from V and 7 from J; bases not matched to a gene: 12. The germline gives CDR1 SGHRS, CDR2 YFSETQ. CDR3 region: CASSPGVAGVGEQYF. The CDR3 bases are TGCGCCAGCAGCCCCGGGGTAGCGGGAGTGGGGGAGCAGTACTTC.

The chain uses TRBV19 and TRBJ1-6; D perhaps matches TRBD1 (6 bases). V dropped 1 base and J dropped 8 bases, with 9 bases sitting between them. The V gene's germline CDR1 is LNHDA and CDR2 SQIVND (reference sequence). This CDR3 spans 14 amino acids. For the CDR3, the DNA is TGTGCCAGTAGTATAGGGGACACTGATTCACCCCTCCACTTT. Its translation: CASSIGDTDSPLHF. Variable domain in full (rest from reference TRBV19 and TRBJ1-6): DGGITQSPKYLFRKEGQNVTLSCEQNLNHDAMYWYRQDPGQGLRLIYYSQIVNDFQKGDIAEGYSVSREKKESFPLTVTSAQKNPTAFYLCASSIGDTDSPLHFGNGTRLTVT.

CDR3 sequence (DNA): TGCAGTGCTAGTTTGGGGGGGGCCAATCAGCCCCAGCATTTT. Protein product: CSASLGGANQPQHF. This chain connects TRBV20-1 to TRBJ1-5; tentatively, D is TRBD1 (6 bases). Trimming took off 3 bases at V and 3 bases at J, with 12 bases between the two ends. This CDR3 has 14 amino acids. Germline CDR1 and CDR2: DFQATT and SNEGSKA (reference sequence).

In this sample, this clone turned up a few times. The germline gene is not matched at one end of the junction; a read error may be the cause. The chain employs TRBV5-1 and TRBJ2-7; the D is unclear. Germline CDR1 SGHRS, CDR2 YFSETQ. This CDR3 comprises 14 residues. The CDR3 reads CASSLGQANPLLNF. DNA for the CDR3: TGCGCCAGCAGCTTGGGGCAGGCGAATCCGCTCCTAAACTTC.